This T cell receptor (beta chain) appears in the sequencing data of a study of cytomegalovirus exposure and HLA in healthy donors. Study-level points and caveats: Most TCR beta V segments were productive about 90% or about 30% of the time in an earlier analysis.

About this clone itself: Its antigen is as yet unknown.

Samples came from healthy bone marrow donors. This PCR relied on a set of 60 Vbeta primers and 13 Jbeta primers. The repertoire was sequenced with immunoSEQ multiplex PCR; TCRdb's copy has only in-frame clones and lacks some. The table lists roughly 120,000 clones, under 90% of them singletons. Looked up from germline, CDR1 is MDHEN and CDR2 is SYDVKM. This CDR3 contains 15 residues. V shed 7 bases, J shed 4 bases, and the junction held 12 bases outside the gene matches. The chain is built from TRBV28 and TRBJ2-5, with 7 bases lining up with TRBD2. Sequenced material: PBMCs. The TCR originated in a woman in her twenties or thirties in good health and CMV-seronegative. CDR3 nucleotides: TGTGCCAGCACTACATCCCGCGGGAGCGGAGAGACCCAGTACTTC. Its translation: CASTTSRGSGETQYF.